One and the same sample provided the 14 T cell receptor beta chains below, sequenced in a study of T cell responses to AZD1222 COVID-19 vaccine. The table came from immunoSEQ multiplex PCR; TCRdb's copy has only in-frame clones and leaves some out. The sample includes about 100,000 clones, 70% to 90% of them seen just once. The sample here was peripheral blood, taken on day 0 of AZD1222 vaccination. These receptors were taken from an adult in good health.

V usage is TRBV19 and J usage is TRBJ2-7; 7 positions agree with TRBD1. CDR3 length equals 15 residues. Germline values: CDR1 LNHDA, CDR2 SQIVND (reference sequence). The junction had 14 bases not matched to a gene; V was cut back by 5 bases and J by 7 bases. This CDR3 reads CASSERGQSRGEQYF. For the CDR3, the DNA is TGTGCCAGTAGTGAAAGGGGACAGTCGAGGGGGGAGCAGTACTTC.

V usage is TRBV7-8 and J usage is TRBJ2-1; D gene uncertain. Germline CDR1 SGHVS, CDR2 FQNEAQ. The CDR3 has 15 residues. V lost 1 base to trimming and J lost 8 bases, with 15 bases between them. The CDR3 reads CASSLEEWSFYEQFF. CDR3 nucleotide sequence: TGTGCCAGCAGCTTAGAAGAATGGTCCTTCTATGAGCAGTTCTTC. The full variable domain, rest sourced from reference TRBV7-8 and TRBJ2-1, is GAGVSQSPRYKVAKRGQDVALRCDPISGHVSLFWYQQALGQGPEFLTYFQNEAQLDKSGLPSDRFFAERPEGSVSTLKIQRTQQEDSAVYLCASSLEEWSFYEQFFGPGTRLTVL.

The V call is TRBV7-3, the J call TRBJ2-1; D not certain. The CDR3 contains 11 residues. Germline V gene lookup returns CDR1 SGHTA and CDR2 FQGTGA. The germline V and J ends were trimmed by 5 bases and 6 bases, with 5 bases remaining between them. CDR3 coding DNA: TGTGCCAGCAGCGCTTCCAATGAGCAGTTCTTC. It is translated as CASSASNEQFF.

This chain links TRBV7-3 with TRBJ1-1; D unresolved. V was shortened by 0 bases and J by 2 bases, with 7 bases between the two germline ends. The CDR3 is 14 amino acids. Germline CDR1 SGHTA, CDR2 FQGTGA. CDR3 coding DNA: TGTGCCAGCAGCTTAACAGGACCCAACACTGAAGCTTTCTTT. Translated, it gives CASSLTGPNTEAFF. The entire variable domain, with the rest obtained from reference TRBV7-3 and TRBJ1-1, is as follows: GAGVSQTPSNKVTEKGKYVELRCDPISGHTALYWYRQSLGQGPEFLIYFQGTGAADDSGLPNDRFFAVRPEGSVSTLKIQRTERGDSAVYLCASSLTGPNTEAFFGQGTRLTVV.

The rearrangement uses TRBV6-2 or TRBV6-3 and TRBJ2-6; D unclear. The CDR3 has 17 residues. Germline values: CDR1 MNHEY, CDR2 SVGEGT. V dropped 6 bases and J dropped 0 bases, with 15 bases sitting between them. The CDR3 here is CASSEVLGSSGANVLTF. In DNA form, the CDR3 reads TGTGCCAGCAGCGAGGTCCTTGGTAGCTCTGGGGCCAACGTCCTGACTTTC.

The gene calls are TRBV7-2 and TRBJ1-2; perhaps TRBD1 as D (5 bases). The CDR3 is 15 amino acids. V lost 5 bases, J lost 8 bases, and 21 bases lay in between. Germline V gives CDR1 SGHTA, CDR2 FQGNSA. The CDR3: CASSPRAPVEGGYTF. In DNA form, the CDR3 reads TGTGCCAGCAGCCCCAGGGCACCCGTCGAGGGGGGCTACACCTTC.

This rearrangement joins TRBV2 to TRBJ2-6, with unresolved D. Germline CDR1 is SNHLY and CDR2 is FYNNEI. V dropped 6 bases and J dropped 1 base, with 7 bases sitting between them. The CDR3 is 14 residues long. The CDR3 spells CASRHGSGANVLTF. The CDR3 coding sequence is TGTGCCAGCAGACACGGGTCTGGGGCCAACGTCCTGACTTTC.

V and J are TRBV30 and TRBJ2-1, with 10 bases that match TRBD2. Germline assignment: CDR1 GTSNPN and CDR2 SVGIG (reference sequence). There are 15 residues in the CDR3. V gave up 0 bases and J gave up 7 bases; unmatched junction bases: 6. CDR3 sequence reads: CAWSVSLAGVNEQFF. CDR3 DNA: TGTGCCTGGAGTGTATCTCTAGCGGGAGTAAATGAGCAGTTCTTC.

The chain couples TRBV21-1 to TRBJ2-7. TRBV21-1 is a pseudogene. The CDR3 is made up of 14 amino acids. The CDR3 DNA reads TGTGCCAGCAGCAAATCGGCTGAGACCTACGAGCAGTACTTC. Translated: CASSKSAETYEQYF.

The chain joins TRBV10-3 to TRBJ2-1; TRBD2 agrees at 11 bases. From germline, CDR1 is ENHRY and CDR2 SYGVKD. J gave up 8 bases and V 4 bases, and 7 bases lay outside the gene matches. The CDR3 length is 15 residues. The CDR3 coding sequence is TGTGCCATCAGTGGAGCCCTAGCGGGGGGCTATGAGCAGTTCTTC. It specifies CAISGALAGGYEQFF.

The gene calls are TRBV4-3 and TRBJ2-2, with D tentatively TRBD2 (5 bases). This CDR3 is 17 amino acids long. CDR1 and CDR2 from the germline V gene are LGHNA and YSLEER. Trimming took off 3 bases at V and 6 bases at J, with 20 bases between the two ends. The CDR3 DNA reads TGCGCCAGCAGCCAGACCGACCCACCGGGGAGCGCCGGGGAGCTGTTTTTT. As protein: CASSQTDPPGSAGELFF.

The chain carries TRBV6-2 or TRBV6-3 and TRBJ1-5; 8 bases align to TRBD1. Unmatched junction bases numbered 5, after V lost 4 bases and J lost 0 bases. The germline V gene has CDR1 MNHEY and CDR2 SVGEGT. The CDR3 is 16 amino acids. The CDR3 sequence: CASSSRQGSSNQPQHF. As DNA, the CDR3 is TGTGCCAGCAGTTCCAGACAGGGGTCTAGCAATCAGCCCCAGCATTTT.

The rearrangement joins TRBV27 to TRBJ1-2; D may be TRBD1 (5 bases). Trimming cost V 0 bases and J 8 bases, with 16 bases left between them. This CDR3 is 15 amino acids long. Per the germline V gene, CDR1 is MNHEY and CDR2 is SMNVEV (reference sequence). The CDR3 coding sequence is TGTGCCAGCAGTTTATCCGGGGGGGGTCGGGACGGCTACACCTTC. Amino acid sequence: CASSLSGGGRDGYTF.

For the CDR3, the DNA is TGTGCCATCAGTGAGTCGGGACTAGCATCCTCCGATACGCAGTATTTT. Translating gives CAISESGLASSDTQYF. The gene calls are TRBV10-3 and TRBJ2-3; 9 bases agree with TRBD2. The V gene's germline CDR1 is ENHRY and CDR2 SYGVKD. After removal of 0 bases from V and 6 bases from J, the junction contained 7 bases not matched to a gene. CDR3 size: 16 residues.